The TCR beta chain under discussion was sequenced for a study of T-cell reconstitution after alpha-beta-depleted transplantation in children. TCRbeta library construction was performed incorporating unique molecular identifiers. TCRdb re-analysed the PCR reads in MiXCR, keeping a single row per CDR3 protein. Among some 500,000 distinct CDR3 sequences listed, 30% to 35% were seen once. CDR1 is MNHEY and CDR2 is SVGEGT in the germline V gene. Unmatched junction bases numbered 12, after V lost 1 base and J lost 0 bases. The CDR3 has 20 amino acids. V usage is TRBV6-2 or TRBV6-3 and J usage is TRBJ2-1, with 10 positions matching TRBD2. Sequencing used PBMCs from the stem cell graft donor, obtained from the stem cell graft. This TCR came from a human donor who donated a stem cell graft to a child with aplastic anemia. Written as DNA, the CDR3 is TGTGCCAGCAGTTACTTCTTGTCTAGCGGGAGCGAAACCTCCTACAATGAGCAGTTCTTC. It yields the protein CASSYFLSSGSETSYNEQFF.